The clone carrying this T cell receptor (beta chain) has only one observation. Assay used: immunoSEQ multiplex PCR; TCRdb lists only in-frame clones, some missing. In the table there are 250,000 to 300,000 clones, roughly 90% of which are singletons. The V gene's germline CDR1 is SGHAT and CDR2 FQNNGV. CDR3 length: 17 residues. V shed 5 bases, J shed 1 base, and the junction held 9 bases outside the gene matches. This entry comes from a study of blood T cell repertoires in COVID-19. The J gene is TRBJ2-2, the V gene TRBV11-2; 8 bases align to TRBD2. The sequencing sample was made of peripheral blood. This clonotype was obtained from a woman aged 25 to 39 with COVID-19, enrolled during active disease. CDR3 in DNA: TGTGCCAGCAGCCAGTGGGGGCGGGAGGTGAACACCGGGGAGCTGTTTTTT. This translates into CASSQWGREVNTGELFF.